This T cell receptor (beta chain) was retrieved from a study of blood T cell repertoires in COVID-19. At the level of the study: Some COVID-19 samples were acute and others convalescent; all came from the United States, Italy and Spain. In each case, the material was cDNA or gDNA derived from T cells, B-cell-depleted T cells, or PBMCs.

The CDR3 is made up of 14 amino acids. Germline-derived CDR1 and CDR2 are SNHLY and FYNNEI. The V segment lost 6 bases and the J segment 0 bases; nucleotides outside the gene matches: 3. Original processing methods: From reference gene primer amplification, estimates of nucleated cell counts were derived. Here immunoSEQ multiplex PCR was the method, and the copy in TCRdb shows in-frame clones only, minus some. The DNA gave D and trimming, while V, J and clone size come from that table. The table includes tens of thousands of clones, just under 85% detected once. Sample share makes this clone medium-sized.

The chain is built from TRBV2 and TRBJ2-7, with TRBD2 matching 9 bases. The receptor comes from a human donor with acute or convalescent COVID-19. The donor label of this sample is uncertain. The sequencing sample was made of peripheral blood. This CDR3 reads CASRREGSSYEQYF. The CDR3 region has the DNA TGTGCCAGCAGGCGGGAGGGGAGCTCCTACGAGCAGTACTTC.